Presented here are 4 T cell receptor beta chains from one specimen sequenced in a study of T-cell memory formation after mild COVID-19. TCRdb re-called the 5' RACE reads through MiXCR, storing one row per CDR3 protein. The sample yields roughly 130,000 distinct CDR3 sequences, roughly 6% seen once. Sequenced: PBMCs or a T cell subset sorted from them (not recorded which). These receptors came from an adult woman who had mild COVID-19 (a few samples of this study predate the infection). Cell type and time point are not known.

There are many counts of this clonotype. The chain has TRBV27 and TRBJ1-5; no clear D. Trimming took off 1 base at V and 7 bases at J, with 5 bases between the two ends. The CDR3 runs to 12 residues. CDR1 and CDR2 (germline): MNHEY, SMNVEV (reference sequence). CDR3 sequence (DNA): TGTGCCAGCAGTTTATTAGGGCAGCCCCAGCATTTT. Translated, it gives CASSLLGQPQHF.

V usage is TRBV9 and J usage is TRBJ2-3, with 9 bases matching TRBD2. Germline assignment: CDR1 SGDLS and CDR2 YYNGEE. V lost 3 bases and J lost 3; bases outside the gene matches: 14. CDR3 length: 18 amino acids. CDR3 sequence: CASSGAGLAFTRTDTQYF. CDR3 in DNA: TGTGCCAGCAGCGGCGCCGGACTAGCGTTTACGAGGACAGATACGCAGTATTTT. The full variable domain, rest sourced from reference TRBV9 and TRBJ2-3, is DSGVTQTPKHLITATGQRVTLRCSPRSGDLSVYWYQQSLDQGLQFLIQYYNGEERAKGNILERFSAQQFPDLHSELNLSSLELGDSALYFCASSGAGLAFTRTDTQYFGPGTRLTVL.

This clonotype was detected only a few times. This sequence joins TRBV3-1 and TRBJ2-1; TRBD2 agrees at 13 bases. The CDR3 consists of 22 residues. With V trimmed by 0 bases and J by 10 bases, 24 bases remained unmatched. Germline-derived CDR1 and CDR2 are LGHDT and YNNKEL (reference sequence). CDR3: CASSQEDPPRRTSGSPMGEQFF. As DNA, the CDR3 is TGTGCCAGCAGCCAAGAGGACCCACCAAGGCGGACTAGCGGGAGCCCTATGGGGGAGCAGTTCTTC.

This clonotype has just a few counts. The chain has TRBV29-1 and TRBJ2-5; no clear D gene. The ends were cut back, 6 bases at V and 5 bases at J, with 10 bases in the middle. Germline-derived CDR1 and CDR2 are SQVTM and ANQGSEA. This CDR3 region has 11 residues. CDR3 nucleotide sequence: TGCAGCGTCTCGAAGAGGGAGACCCAGTACTTC. Translated, it gives CSVSKRETQYF.